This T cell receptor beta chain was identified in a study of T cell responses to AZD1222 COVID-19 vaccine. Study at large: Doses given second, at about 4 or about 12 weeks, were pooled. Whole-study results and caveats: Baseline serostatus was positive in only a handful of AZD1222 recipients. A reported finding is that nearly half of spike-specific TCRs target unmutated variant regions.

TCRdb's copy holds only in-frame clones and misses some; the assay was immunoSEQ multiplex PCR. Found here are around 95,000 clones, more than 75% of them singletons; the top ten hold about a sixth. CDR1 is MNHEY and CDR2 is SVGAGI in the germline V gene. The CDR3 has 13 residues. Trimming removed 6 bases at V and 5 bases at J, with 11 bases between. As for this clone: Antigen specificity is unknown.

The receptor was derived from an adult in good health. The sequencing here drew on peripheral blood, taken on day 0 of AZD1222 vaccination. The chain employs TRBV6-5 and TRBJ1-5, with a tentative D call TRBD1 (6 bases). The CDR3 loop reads CASRSHRDQPQHF. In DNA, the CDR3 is TGTGCCAGCAGATCCCACAGGGATCAGCCCCAGCATTTT.